A selection of T cell receptor beta chains follows, all from one sample in a study of T cells in Graves' hyperthyroidism and ophthalmopathy. In TCRdb, the multiplex PCR reads were re-called with MiXCR into one record per CDR3 protein. The table records about 720,000 distinct CDR3 sequences, around 20% of them present only once. What was sequenced was blood. The source of these receptors is a woman between 45 and 65 years old with Graves' hyperthyroidism that later progressed to Graves' ophthalmopathy. Both conserved end residues are part of each CDR3. Each record gives: V gene, J gene, CDR3 protein.

V: TRBV9; J: TRBJ2-3; CDR3: CASSGSGGRTDTQYF
V: TRBV6-1; J: TRBJ1-1; CDR3: CASGRVMNTEAFF
V: TRBV20-1; J: TRBJ1-1; CDR3: CSAIRNPLTRKAFF
V: TRBV5-6; J: TRBJ1-6; CDR3: CASSHGQGGSPLHF
V: TRBV9; J: TRBJ2-5; CDR3: CASSVGSSGAKETQYF
V: TRBV4-1; J: TRBJ2-5; CDR3: CASSQVRNQETQYF
V: TRBV11-2; J: TRBJ1-5; CDR3: CASSLDGPSNQPQHF
V: TRBV5-1; J: TRBJ2-1; CDR3: CASSLSSSGALYNEQFF
V: TRBV9; J: TRBJ2-1; CDR3: CASSVAPDYYYLEQFF
V: TRBV7-6; J: TRBJ2-2; CDR3: CASSLAGAGGTPGELFF
V: TRBV20-1; J: TRBJ1-5; CDR3: CSARQIPGPYSNQPQHF
V: TRBV6-1; J: TRBJ2-7; CDR3: CASSEPSAGEILSYEQYF
V: TRBV10-1; J: TRBJ2-2; CDR3: CASSEQGDTGELFF
V: TRBV19; J: TRBJ1-1; CDR3: CASSIAAPGRRPNTEAFF
V: TRBV6-5; J: TRBJ2-7; CDR3: CASSYSDSGYEQYF
V: TRBV5-8; J: TRBJ1-2; CDR3: CASSLGVAYGYTF
V: TRBV19; J: TRBJ2-7; CDR3: CASSPAETGYASYEQYF
V: TRBV3-1; J: TRBJ1-4; CDR3: CASSREAGSNGKLFF
V: TRBV5-1; J: TRBJ2-7; CDR3: CASSLAYTGANYEQYF
V: TRBV29-1; J: TRBJ2-5; CDR3: CSVENNQGETQYF
V: TRBV27; J: TRBJ2-1; CDR3: CASSFRLAGFNEQFF
V: TRBV5-5; J: TRBJ1-1; CDR3: CASSSGVVNTEAFF
V: TRBV19; J: TRBJ2-2; CDR3: CASSIQGGVGELFF
V: TRBV20-1; J: TRBJ1-1; CDR3: CSAKDSWWTEAFF
V: TRBV5-8; J: TRBJ2-3; CDR3: CASSLPAGARVYSTDTQYF
V: TRBV2; J: TRBJ2-3; CDR3: CASSEAPLSGGFTDTQYF
V: TRBV7-9; J: TRBJ2-5; CDR3: CASSPPGRVGGDETQYF
V: TRBV10-3; J: TRBJ1-2; CDR3: CAISDPAVEPGYTF
V: TRBV6-1; J: TRBJ1-5; CDR3: CASSDLGGINQPQHF
V: TRBV6-2/TRBV6-3; J: TRBJ1-1; CDR3: CASSNGPPEAFF
V: TRBV6-1; J: TRBJ1-4; CDR3: CASSEAGATNEKLFF
V: TRBV18; J: TRBJ1-6; CDR3: CASSRDRGSYNSPLHF
V: TRBV2; J: TRBJ1-4; CDR3: CASSAETGSEKLFF
V: TRBV3-1; J: TRBJ2-5; CDR3: CASSQVGGLVTQYF
V: TRBV20-1; J: TRBJ2-5; CDR3: CSARGDRGQYSETQYF
V: TRBV3-1; J: TRBJ2-7; CDR3: CASSRGIAYEQYF
V: TRBV15; J: TRBJ1-4; CDR3: CATRDRLTNEKLFF
V: TRBV5-6; J: TRBJ1-2; CDR3: CASSLTGGRHYGYTF
V: TRBV5-6; J: TRBJ2-5; CDR3: CASSLVGGEREETQYF
V: TRBV3-1; J: TRBJ1-2; CDR3: CASSQVPQGHGYTF
V: TRBV11-3; J: TRBJ2-3; CDR3: CASSLWSRGRADTQYF